Below, 15 T cell receptor beta chains from the same sample are listed, as sequenced in a study of Ad26.COV2.S vaccination and SARS-CoV-2 variants. Generated by immunoSEQ multiplex PCR, the TCRdb table keeps only in-frame clones and is missing some. The sample records roughly 400,000 clones, 80% to 95% being singletons. The treatment was: roughly 20 received Ad26.COV2.S at low or high dose, single or two shots; roughly five received placebo; per-sample allocation not given. Samples came from day 63 after the first vaccine or placebo injection. The source was peripheral blood, collected in a trial of Ad26.COV2.S vaccine versus placebo. These receptors were taken from a person between 18 and 65 years old who received the Ad26.COV2.S COVID-19 vaccine or a placebo.

The gene calls are TRBV4-3 and TRBJ2-3, with TRBD2 matching 7 bases. The CDR3 loop spans 15 amino acids. The V gene end was trimmed by 5 bases and the J gene end by 4 bases; junction bases not matched to a gene: 9. Germline values: CDR1 LGHNA, CDR2 YSLEER. DNA of the CDR3: TGCGCCAGCAGCGTGGCGGGGGATCAGGCAGATACGCAGTATTTT. Residues: CASSVAGDQADTQYF.

The J gene is TRBJ1-2, the V gene TRBV28; 8 bases align to TRBD1. Germline V CDR1 and CDR2: MDHEN, SYDVKM. This CDR3 comprises 16 residues. Trimming cost V 6 bases and J 6 bases; bases outside gene matches: 15. As DNA, the CDR3 is TGTGCCAGCAGAGTCCTAACAGGGGGATTGATCGATGGCTACACCTTC. It translates to CASRVLTGGLIDGYTF.

The chain links TRBV28 to TRBJ2-7; no definite D call. V gave up 1 base and J gave up 3 bases, with 10 bases separating them. Germline lookup yields CDR1 MDHEN and CDR2 SYDVKM. This CDR3 has 14 amino acids. This CDR3 is CASSLLQSRYEQYF. CDR3 nucleotides: TGTGCCAGCAGTTTATTACAGAGTCGCTACGAGCAGTACTTC. Full variable domain (remainder filled in from reference TRBV28 and TRBJ2-7): DVKVTQSSRYLVKRTGEKVFLECVQDMDHENMFWYRQDPGLGLRLIYFSYDVKMKEKGDIPEGYSVSREKKERFSLILESASTNQTSMYLCASSLLQSRYEQYFGPGTRLTVT.

In its sample, this clone was seen a few times. The chain has TRBV6-1 and TRBJ1-3; no clear D. The V gene lost 2 bases and the J gene lost 0 bases, with 8 bases spanning the gap. The CDR3 is 15 amino acids. CDR1 and CDR2 from the germline V gene are MNHNS and SASEGT. The CDR3 DNA reads TGTGCCAGCAGTGAATTTTTATACTCTGGAAACACCATATATTTT. This translates into CASSEFLYSGNTIYF.

V usage is TRBV6-6 and J usage is TRBJ2-7, with a possible D match to TRBD1 (6 bases). CDR3 length: 16 residues. The V gene lost 5 bases and the J gene lost 3 bases, with 20 bases spanning the gap. From germline, CDR1 is MNHNY and CDR2 SVGAGI (reference sequence). The CDR3 nucleotides read TGTGCCAGCAGTCGGGCGGCGACAGGATCACGCTACGAGCAGTACTTC. Its translation: CASSRAATGSRYEQYF.

J is TRBJ2-7 and V is TRBV28, with D perhaps matching TRBD1 or TRBD2 (5 bases each). Trimming took off 5 bases at V and 2 bases at J, with 16 bases between the two ends. The CDR3 is 15 residues long. Per germline, CDR1 MDHEN and CDR2 SYDVKM. The CDR3 region has the DNA TGTGCCAGCAGTCTCGGGGCCATATATGCCTACGAGCAGTACTTC. Residues: CASSLGAIYAYEQYF. Based on the CDR3 plus reference TRBV28 and TRBJ2-7, the full variable domain is DVKVTQSSRYLVKRTGEKVFLECVQDMDHENMFWYRQDPGLGLRLIYFSYDVKMKEKGDIPEGYSVSREKKERFSLILESASTNQTSMYLCASSLGAIYAYEQYFGPGTRLTVT.

The chain is built from TRBV11-2 and TRBJ2-7, with no clear D. Germline-derived CDR1 and CDR2 are SGHAT and FQNNGV. The CDR3 consists of 15 residues. V was pared by 2 bases and J by 2 bases, with 13 bases between. The CDR3 is CASSLSDGPPYEQYF. In DNA form, the CDR3 reads TGTGCCAGCAGCTTATCGGACGGACCCCCCTACGAGCAGTACTTC.

The gene calls are TRBV5-4 and TRBJ2-5; no clear D. Trimming stripped 2 bases from V and 5 bases from J, with 10 bases between. The CDR3 contains 13 residues. Germline V gene sequence: CDR1 SGHNT, CDR2 YYREEE (reference sequence). Here the CDR3 reads CASSFAIRETQYF. The CDR3 region has the DNA TGTGCCAGCAGCTTCGCTATTAGGGAGACCCAGTACTTC.

The chain combines TRBV3-1 (or the pseudogene TRBV3-2) with TRBJ2-5; D possibly corresponds to TRBD1 (6 bases). Per germline, CDR1 LGHDT and CDR2 YNNKEL (reference sequence). The CDR3 sequence is 13 residues long. V lost 1 base to trimming and J lost 3 bases, with 6 bases between them. The CDR3 loop is CASSQAGEETQYF. Written as DNA, the CDR3 is TGTGCCAGCAGCCAAGCAGGGGAAGAGACCCAGTACTTC.

The chain is built from TRBV15 and TRBJ1-3; no clear D. Germline CDR1 is LNHNV and CDR2 is YYDKDF (reference sequence). The CDR3 is 12 amino acids. Trimming removed 6 bases from V and 6 bases from J, with 9 bases in between. CDR3 DNA: TGTGCCACCAGGGGGTTTGAAAACACCATATATTTT. It is translated as CATRGFENTIYF.

The chain employs TRBV27 and TRBJ2-7; 7 nucleotides match TRBD1. The germline CDR1 and CDR2 sequences are MNHEY and SMNVEV (reference sequence). Trimming at V came to 4 bases and at J to 5 bases, leaving 14 bases not matched to a gene. The CDR3 consists of 16 residues. CDR3 DNA: TGTGCCAGCAGTTCCCCCCGGGACAGAATCGCAAACGAGCAGTACTTC. This encodes CASSSPRDRIANEQYF.

The CDR3 spells CASSLQGEVTEAFF. The CDR3 DNA reads as TGCGCCAGCAGCCTGCAGGGGGAGGTTACTGAAGCTTTCTTT. This chain links TRBV4-1 with TRBJ1-1, with TRBD1 matching over 7 bases. Germline CDR1 and CDR2: MGHRA and YSYEKL. V shed 4 bases and J 5 bases; nucleotides not matched to a gene: 7. CDR3 length: 14 amino acids.

The chain couples TRBV6-5 to TRBJ1-1; 8 bases fit TRBD1. Trimming took 5 bases from V and 5 from J; bases not matched to a gene: 10. Germline loops: CDR1 MNHEY, CDR2 SVGAGI. The CDR3 length is 15 residues. In DNA form, the CDR3 reads TGTGCCAGCAGTATAAGGGCAGGGGGCTGGACTGAAGCTTTCTTT. It is translated as CASSIRAGGWTEAFF.

J is TRBJ2-3 and V is TRBV5-6; 11 nucleotides line up with TRBD2. Germline CDR1 is SGHDT and CDR2 is YYEEEE. This CDR3 is built from 18 residues. With 3 bases clipped from V and 1 base from J, the junction kept 10 bases outside the gene matches. The CDR3 DNA sequence: TGTGCCAGCAGCTCAAGAACCACTAGCGGGGGACGCACAGATACGCAGTATTTT. Its protein product is CASSSRTTSGGRTDTQYF. Full variable domain (rest looked up from reference TRBV5-6 and TRBJ2-3): DAGVTQSPTHLIKTRGQQVTLRCSPKSGHDTVSWYQQALGQGPQFIFQYYEEEERQRGNFPDRFSGHQFPNYSSELNVNALLLGDSALYLCASSSRTTSGGRTDTQYFGPGTRLTVL.

The V call is TRBV29-1, the J call TRBJ2-3; TRBD2 agrees at 7 bases. CDR1 and CDR2 (germline): SQVTM, ANQGSEA. The J segment lost 9 bases and the V segment lost 8 bases, leaving 8 bases of the junction unmatched. This CDR3 has 11 residues. The CDR3 region is CSPWTGGTQYF. Written as DNA, the CDR3 is TGCAGCCCCTGGACCGGGGGGACGCAGTATTTT.